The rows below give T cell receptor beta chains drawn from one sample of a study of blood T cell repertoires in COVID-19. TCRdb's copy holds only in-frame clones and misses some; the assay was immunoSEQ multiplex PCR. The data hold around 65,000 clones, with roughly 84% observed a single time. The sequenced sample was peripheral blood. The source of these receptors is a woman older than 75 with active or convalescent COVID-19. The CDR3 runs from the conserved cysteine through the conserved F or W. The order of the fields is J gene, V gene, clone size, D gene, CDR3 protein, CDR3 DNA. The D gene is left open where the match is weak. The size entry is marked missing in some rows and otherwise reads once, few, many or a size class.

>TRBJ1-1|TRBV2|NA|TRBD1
CASRGQVNTEAFF
TGTGCCAGCAGGGGACAGGTGAACACTGAAGCTTTCTTT
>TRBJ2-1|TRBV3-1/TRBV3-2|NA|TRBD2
CASSHNSGGAGGEQFF
TGTGCCAGCAGCCACAACTCCGGGGGAGCGGGGGGCGAGCAGTTCTTC
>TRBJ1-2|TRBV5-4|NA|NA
CASSLDPRGGYTF
TGTGCCAGCAGCTTGGACCCGAGAGGGGGCTACACCTTC
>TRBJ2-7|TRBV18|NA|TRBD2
CASSLGGADEQYF
TGTGCCAGCTCCCTCGGGGGGGCAGATGAGCAGTACTTC
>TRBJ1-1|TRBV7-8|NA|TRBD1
CASSRGTGGLSTEAFF
TGTGCCAGCAGCCGCGGGACAGGGGGCTTGTCCACTGAAGCTTTCTTT
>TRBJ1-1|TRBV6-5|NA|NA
CASSYSRRGNTEAFF
TGTGCCAGCAGTTACTCGAGACGGGGGAACACTGAAGCTTTCTTT
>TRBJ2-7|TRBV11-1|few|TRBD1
CASSLASDRGLYEQYF
TGTGCCAGCAGCTTAGCTTCCGACAGGGGTCTCTACGAGCAGTACTTC
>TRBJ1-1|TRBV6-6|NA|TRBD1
CASTDRGPTGTEAFF
TGTGCCAGCACCGACAGGGGGCCCACTGGGACTGAAGCTTTCTTT
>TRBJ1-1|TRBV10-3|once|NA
CAISVRGDTEAFF
TGTGCCATCAGTGTACGGGGTGACACTGAAGCTTTCTTT
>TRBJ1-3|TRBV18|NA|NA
CASSPGNIAGNTIYF
TGTGCCAGCTCACCCGGGAACATTGCTGGAAACACCATATATTTT
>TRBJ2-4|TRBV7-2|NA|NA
CASSLNGAKNIQYF
TGTGCCAGCAGCCTCAACGGAGCCAAAAACATTCAGTACTTC
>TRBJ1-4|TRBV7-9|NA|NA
CASSLGGTEKLFF
TGTGCCAGCAGCTTGGGAGGGACTGAAAAACTGTTTTTT
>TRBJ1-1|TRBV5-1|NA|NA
CASSSERGGNTEAFF
TGCGCCAGCAGCTCGGAGCGGGGAGGGAACACTGAAGCTTTCTTT
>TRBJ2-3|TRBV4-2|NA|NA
CASSRSPTSTDTQYF
TGTGCCAGCAGCCGAAGTCCAACTAGCACAGATACGCAGTATTTT
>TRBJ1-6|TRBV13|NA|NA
CASSLGGLSYNSPLHF
TGTGCCAGCAGCTTGGGGGGGTTATCCTATAATTCACCCCTCCACTTT
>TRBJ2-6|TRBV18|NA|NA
CASSPAAGNSGANVLTF
TGTGCCAGCTCACCAGCGGCGGGGAACTCTGGGGCCAACGTCCTGACTTTC
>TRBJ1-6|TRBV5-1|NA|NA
CASSLRQSRNSPLHF
TGCGCCAGCAGCTTGAGACAGTCTCGTAATTCACCCCTCCACTTT
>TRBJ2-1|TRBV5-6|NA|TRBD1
CASSTGTGFSYNEQFF
TGTGCCAGCAGCACCGGGACAGGATTCTCCTACAATGAGCAGTTCTTC
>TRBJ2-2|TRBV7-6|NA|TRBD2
CASSLAGGGTGELFF
TGTGCCAGCAGCTTGGCGGGGGGAGGCACCGGGGAGCTGTTTTTT
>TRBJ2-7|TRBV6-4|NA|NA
CARIPLAVINEQYF
TGTGCCAGAATTCCACTAGCTGTTATCAACGAGCAGTACTTC
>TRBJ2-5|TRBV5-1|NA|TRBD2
CASSTTGGQETQYF
TGCGCCAGCAGTACGACGGGGGGGCAAGAGACCCAGTACTTC
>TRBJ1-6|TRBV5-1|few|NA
CASSLESGIDSPLHF
TGCGCCAGCAGCTTGGAGAGCGGAATTGACTCACCCCTCCACTTT
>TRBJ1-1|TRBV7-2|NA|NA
CASSLARESEAFF
TGTGCCAGCAGCTTAGCGAGGGAATCTGAAGCTTTCTTT
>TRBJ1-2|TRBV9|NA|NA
CASSVLFPRGLRGYTF
TGTGCCAGCAGCGTGCTCTTCCCGCGGGGATTGCGTGGCTACACCTTC
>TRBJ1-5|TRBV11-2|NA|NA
CASSFQGDQPQHF
TGTGCCAGCAGCTTCCAGGGCGATCAGCCCCAGCATTTT
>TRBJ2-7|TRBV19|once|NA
CASSIWSGPPTYEQYF
TGTGCCAGTAGTATTTGGTCGGGTCCCCCAACCTACGAGCAGTACTTC
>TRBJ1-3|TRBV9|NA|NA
CASSPRGGAAGNTIYF
TGTGCCAGCAGCCCGAGGGGGGGGGCTGCTGGAAACACCATATATTTT